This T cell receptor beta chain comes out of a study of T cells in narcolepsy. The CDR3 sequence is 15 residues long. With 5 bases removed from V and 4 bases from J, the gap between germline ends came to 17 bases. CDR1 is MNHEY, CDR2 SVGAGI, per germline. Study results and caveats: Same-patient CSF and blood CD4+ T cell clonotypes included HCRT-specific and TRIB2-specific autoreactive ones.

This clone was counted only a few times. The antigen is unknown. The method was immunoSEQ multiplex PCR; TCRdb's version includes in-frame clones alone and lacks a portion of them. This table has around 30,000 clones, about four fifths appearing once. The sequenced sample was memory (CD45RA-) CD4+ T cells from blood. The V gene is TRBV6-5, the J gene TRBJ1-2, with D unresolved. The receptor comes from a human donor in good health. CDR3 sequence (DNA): TGTGCCAGCAGTAAGGAGGGAGGTTTGGTCTATGGCTACACCTTC. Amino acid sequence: CASSKEGGLVYGYTF.